This T cell receptor (beta chain) was recorded in a study of shared clonotypes between healthy human individuals. V was trimmed by 2 bases and J by 4 bases, leaving 12 bases between them. Germline CDR1 is KGHSH and CDR2 is LQKENI. The CDR3 is 15 residues long. An assay was performed, and its level was deep. DNA from unsorted PBMC was sequenced on ten immunoSEQ deep assay plates. Some clones are missing from TCRdb's copy, which holds only in-frame ones; the method was immunoSEQ multiplex PCR. The table records 500,000 to 650,000 clones, around 81% of them present only once. Source material: PBMCs. The TCR was taken from a woman aged 35 to 49 in good health. Some clones in this sample may be carry-over from other donors' samples. V and J are TRBV18 and TRBJ1-5, with D unresolved. CDR3: CASSPVAGINQPQHF. In DNA form, the CDR3 reads TGTGCCAGCTCACCAGTGGCGGGGATAAATCAGCCCCAGCATTTT.